One sample yielded the 4 T cell receptor beta chains listed below, sequenced in a study of blood T cell repertoires in COVID-19. The repertoire was sequenced with immunoSEQ multiplex PCR; TCRdb's copy has only in-frame clones and lacks some. Of some 320,000 clones detected, roughly 90% appear once; the ten largest clones hold roughly 3.9%. Sequences were obtained from PBMCs or T cells enriched from blood (not recorded which). The receptors come from a woman aged 25-40 years who had been exposed to COVID-19.

This clone came up a few times. The rearrangement uses TRBV19 and TRBJ1-1; D is perhaps TRBD1 (5 bases). The V end lost 7 bases, the J end lost 0 bases, and 12 bases lay between the germline ends. The CDR3 is 14 residues long. Per the germline V gene, CDR1 is LNHDA and CDR2 is SQIVND (reference sequence). CDR3 DNA: TGTGCCAGTACTATGACGACAGTGAACACTGAAGCTTTCTTT. It specifies CASTMTTVNTEAFF.

The V and J genes are TRBV25-1 and TRBJ1-2, with unresolved D. The V gene's germline CDR1 is MGHDK and CDR2 SYGVNS. The CDR3 runs to 14 residues. V lost 0 bases to trimming and J lost 6 bases, with 11 bases between them. The CDR3 loop reads CASSEYGVANGYTF. The CDR3 DNA reads as TGTGCCAGCAGTGAATACGGGGTGGCGAATGGCTACACCTTC.

The rearrangement joins TRBV7-9 to TRBJ1-2, with 7 bases identical to TRBD1. The V segment lost 4 bases and the J segment 5 bases; nucleotides outside the gene matches: 4. Germline-derived CDR1 and CDR2 are SEHNR and FQNEAQ (reference sequence). The CDR3 has 13 amino acids. The CDR3 DNA sequence: TGTGCCAGCAGCTCGGGACAGATGTATGGCTACACCTTC. Its translation is CASSSGQMYGYTF.

Points on this clone: This sample also contains other DNA sequences that code for the same CDR3. The rearrangement uses TRBV5-4 and TRBJ1-2; D unresolved. The germline V and J ends were trimmed by 2 bases and 2 bases, with 7 bases remaining between them. Per the germline V gene, CDR1 is SGHNT and CDR2 is YYREEE (reference sequence). The CDR3 length is 13 residues. CDR3 DNA: TGTGCCAGCAGCTTAGATGGCAACTATGGCTACACCTTC. Its translation is CASSLDGNYGYTF.